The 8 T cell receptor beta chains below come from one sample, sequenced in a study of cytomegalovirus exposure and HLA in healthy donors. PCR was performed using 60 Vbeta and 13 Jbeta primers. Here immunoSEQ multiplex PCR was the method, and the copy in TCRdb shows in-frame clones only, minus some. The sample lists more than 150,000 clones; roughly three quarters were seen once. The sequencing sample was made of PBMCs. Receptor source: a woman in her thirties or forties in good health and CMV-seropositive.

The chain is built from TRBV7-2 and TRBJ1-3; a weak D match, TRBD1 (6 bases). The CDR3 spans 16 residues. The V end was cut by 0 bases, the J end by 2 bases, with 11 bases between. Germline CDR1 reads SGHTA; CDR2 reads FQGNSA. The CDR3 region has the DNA TGTGCCAGCAGCTTAGCAGGGCAGGGGACTGGAAACACCATATATTTT. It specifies CASSLAGQGTGNTIYF.

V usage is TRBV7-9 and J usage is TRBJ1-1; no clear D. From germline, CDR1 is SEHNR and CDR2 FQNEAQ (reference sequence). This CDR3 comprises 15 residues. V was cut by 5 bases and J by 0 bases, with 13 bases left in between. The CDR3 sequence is CASSPPDIMNTEAFF. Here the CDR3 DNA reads TGTGCCAGCAGCCCACCCGACATTATGAACACTGAAGCTTTCTTT.

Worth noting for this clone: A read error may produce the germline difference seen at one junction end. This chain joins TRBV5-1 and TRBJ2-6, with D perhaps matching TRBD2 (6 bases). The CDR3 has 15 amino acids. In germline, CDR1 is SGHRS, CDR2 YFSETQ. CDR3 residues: CASKVGTSGANGLTF. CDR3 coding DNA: TGCGCCAGCAAGGTCGGGACTTCTGGGGCCAACGGCCTGACTTTC.

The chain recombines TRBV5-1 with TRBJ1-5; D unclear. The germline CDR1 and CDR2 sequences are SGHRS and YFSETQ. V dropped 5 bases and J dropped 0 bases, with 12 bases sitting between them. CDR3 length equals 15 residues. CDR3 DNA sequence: TGCGCCAGCAGGCGTGGAGATCCTAGCAATCAGCCCCAGCATTTT. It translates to CASRRGDPSNQPQHF.

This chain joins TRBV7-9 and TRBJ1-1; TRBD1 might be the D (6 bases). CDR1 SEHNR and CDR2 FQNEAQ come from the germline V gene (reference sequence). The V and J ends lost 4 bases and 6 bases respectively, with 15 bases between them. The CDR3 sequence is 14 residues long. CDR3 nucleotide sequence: TGTGCCAGCAGCTCGGGGGGGCCGGGCGCTGAAGCTTTCTTT. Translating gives CASSSGGPGAEAFF.

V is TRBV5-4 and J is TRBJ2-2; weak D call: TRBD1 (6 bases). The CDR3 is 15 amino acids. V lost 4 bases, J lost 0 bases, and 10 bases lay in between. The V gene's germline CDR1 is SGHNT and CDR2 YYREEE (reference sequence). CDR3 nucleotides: TGTGCCAGCAGCCCCGGGACAACGAACACCGGGGAGCTGTTTTTT. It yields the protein CASSPGTTNTGELFF.

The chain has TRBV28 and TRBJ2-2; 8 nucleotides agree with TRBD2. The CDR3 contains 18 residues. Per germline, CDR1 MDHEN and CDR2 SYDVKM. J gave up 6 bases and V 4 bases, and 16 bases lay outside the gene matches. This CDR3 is CASSSLLGGGPVAGELFF. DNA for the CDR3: TGTGCCAGCAGTTCCCTCCTAGGCGGGGGGCCGGTTGCCGGGGAGCTGTTTTTT. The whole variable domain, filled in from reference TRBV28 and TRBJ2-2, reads DVKVTQSSRYLVKRTGEKVFLECVQDMDHENMFWYRQDPGLGLRLIYFSYDVKMKEKGDIPEGYSVSREKKERFSLILESASTNQTSMYLCASSSLLGGGPVAGELFFGEGSRLTVL.

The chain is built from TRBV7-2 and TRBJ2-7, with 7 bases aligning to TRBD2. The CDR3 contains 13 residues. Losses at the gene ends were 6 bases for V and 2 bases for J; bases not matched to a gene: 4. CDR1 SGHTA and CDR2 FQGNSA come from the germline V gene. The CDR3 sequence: CASRPRETYEQYF. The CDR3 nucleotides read TGTGCCAGCAGACCGCGGGAGACCTACGAGCAGTACTTC. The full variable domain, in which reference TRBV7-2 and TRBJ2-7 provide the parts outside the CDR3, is GAGVSQSPSNKVTEKGKDVELRCDPISGHTALYWYRQSLGQGLEFLIYFQGNSAPDKSGLPSDRFSAERTGGSVSTLTIQRTQQEDSAVYLCASRPRETYEQYFGPGTRLTVT.